These 7 T cell receptor beta chains originate from one sample sequenced in a study of blood T cells in healthy people across ages. The second PCR ran roughly 6 to 11 cycles with a sample-barcoded 5' primer and J-beta primers. TCRdb re-derived calls from the 5' RACE reads in MiXCR, one entry per CDR3 protein. The table has 1.4 million to 1.5 million distinct CDR3 sequences, around 42% seen once. The sequenced material came from blood. The receptors derive from a woman between 18 and 29 years old in good health.

This clonotype was counted a few times. The rearrangement joins TRBV28 to TRBJ1-5; 7 bases align to TRBD1. This CDR3 comprises 16 residues. CDR1 is MDHEN, CDR2 SYDVKM, per germline. J gave up 6 bases and V 5 bases, and 13 bases lay outside the gene matches. CDR3 coding DNA: TGTGCCAGCAGTCCCGGGACAGCTTATTTGCGTCAGCCCCAGCATTTT. It specifies CASSPGTAYLRQPQHF.

The V gene is TRBV10-3, the J gene TRBJ2-1; no clear D. CDR3 length: 17 amino acids. V was pared by 0 bases and J by 0 bases, with 12 bases between. Germline V lookup: CDR1 ENHRY, CDR2 SYGVKD. As DNA, the CDR3 is TGTGCCATCAGTGAGTCGTATGGCGCCAGCTCCTACAATGAGCAGTTCTTC. Translating it yields CAISESYGASSYNEQFF.

The gene calls are TRBV5-6 and TRBJ2-7, with TRBD2 matching 10 bases. Germline values: CDR1 SGHDT, CDR2 YYEEEE. Trimming at V came to 2 bases and at J to 7 bases, leaving 9 bases not matched to a gene. The CDR3 covers 15 residues. Here the CDR3 reads CASSFRRLAGGEQYF. DNA for the CDR3: TGTGCCAGCAGCTTTCGTAGACTAGCGGGCGGGGAGCAGTACTTC. The full variable domain, with the rest looked up from reference TRBV5-6 and TRBJ2-7, is DAGVTQSPTHLIKTRGQQVTLRCSPKSGHDTVSWYQQALGQGPQFIFQYYEEEERQRGNFPDRFSGHQFPNYSSELNVNALLLGDSALYLCASSFRRLAGGEQYFGPGTRLTVT.

This clonotype was observed a few times. The rearrangement joins TRBV18 to TRBJ2-6; the D is unclear. Germline CDR1 is KGHSH and CDR2 is LQKENI. With 1 base removed from V and 2 bases from J, the gap between germline ends came to 18 bases. The CDR3 sequence is 19 residues long. This chain's CDR3 is CASSPRSLDVGTGANVLTF. CDR3 in DNA: TGTGCCAGCTCACCACGTTCATTGGACGTGGGGACTGGGGCCAACGTCCTGACTTTC.

The J gene is TRBJ1-1, the V gene TRBV5-1; D remains unclear. This CDR3 is 15 amino acids long. Germline V gene data show CDR1 as SGHRS and CDR2 as YFSETQ. The ends were cut back, 0 bases at V and 3 bases at J, with 12 bases in the middle. Written as DNA, the CDR3 is TGCGCCAGCAGCTTGGCCCTTTATGGGGACACTGAAGCTTTCTTT. Its protein is CASSLALYGDTEAFF.

The chain recombines TRBV5-1 with TRBJ1-2; tentative D call: TRBD1 (6 bases). The CDR3 is made up of 14 amino acids. V was trimmed by 0 bases and J by 7 bases, leaving 13 bases between them. In germline, CDR1 is SGHRS, CDR2 YFSETQ. The CDR3 reads CASSLVLGGSGYTF. CDR3 bases: TGCGCCAGCAGCTTGGTATTAGGGGGTAGTGGCTACACCTTC.

The V call is TRBV7-9, the J call TRBJ2-3; D is perhaps TRBD2 (5 bases). The CDR3 runs 16 residues. Germline lookup yields CDR1 SEHNR and CDR2 FQNEAQ (reference sequence). Trimming took 5 bases from V and 1 from J, leaving 16 bases between them. The CDR3: CASSILLGRGTDTQYF. In nucleotides, the CDR3 is TGTGCCAGCAGCATCTTACTAGGTCGCGGCACAGATACGCAGTATTTT.